This T cell receptor (beta chain) came from a study of beta chain features in type 1 diabetes. Turning to the study itself: Examination of sorted cells across all samples involved 98,000,000 or so cells. Findings and caveats of the study: The study found fewer insertions and more deletions at VDJ junctions in type 1 diabetes patients. Any PCR bias toward short templates would affect both groups alike. Shorter TCRB CDR3s, moderately but significantly so, were found in Type 1 diabetes patients in all four CD4+ subsets. Overrepresentation of cells with high TCR expression could result from cDNA sequencing.

To note about this clone: The target antigen is unknown.

The study reverse transcribed the entire isolated RNA, so it sequenced expressed TCRB transcripts. Repertoires were generated with immunoSEQ multiplex PCR, while TCRdb's copy carries only in-frame clones and drops some. The repertoire holds 550,000 to 850,000 clones, with around an eighth as singletons. Trimming removed 0 bases from V and 3 bases from J, with 12 bases in between. CDR1 SGHRS and CDR2 YFSETQ come from the germline V gene. This CDR3 has 15 amino acids. What was sequenced was naive CD4+ T cells from blood. The source is a man younger than 30 with type 1 diabetes. The chain links TRBV5-1 to TRBJ1-1; D not resolved. Here the CDR3 reads CASSLEVRRDTEAFF. The CDR3 DNA reads TGCGCCAGCAGCTTGGAGGTCAGGCGGGACACTGAAGCTTTCTTT.